This T cell receptor (beta chain) appears in the sequencing data of a study of blood T cell repertoires in COVID-19. Profiling relied on immunoSEQ multiplex PCR, and the TCRdb table lists in-frame clones only, not all of them. Among about 340,000 clones listed, about four fifths were seen once. The germline V gene has CDR1 MGHRA and CDR2 YSYEKL. This CDR3 is built from 15 residues. Trimming at V came to 1 base and at J to 3 bases, leaving 3 bases not matched to a gene. Sequenced sample: peripheral blood. The V and J genes are TRBV4-1 and TRBJ2-1, with 7 bases aligning to TRBD1. The receptor's source is a man aged 25 to 40 with active or convalescent COVID-19. The CDR3 is CASSQGQGLYNEQFF. CDR3 nucleotide sequence: TGCGCCAGCAGCCAAGGACAGGGCCTCTACAATGAGCAGTTCTTC.